The 14 T cell receptor beta chains presented below share a single source sample, sequenced in a study of blood T cell repertoires in COVID-19. The method was immunoSEQ multiplex PCR; TCRdb's version includes in-frame clones alone and lacks a portion of them. The data hold about 37,000 clones, with 91% observed a single time. The sample taken for sequencing was peripheral blood. Receptors were obtained from a woman in her twenties or thirties in a cohort sampled during active COVID-19.

This chain links TRBV2 with TRBJ2-7; 11 bases align to TRBD2. The CDR3 is 15 amino acids. J lost 4 bases, V lost 4 bases, and 6 bases had no gene match. The germline CDR1 and CDR2 sequences are SNHLY and FYNNEI. The CDR3 bases are TGTGCCAGCAGTGCGCGGACTAGCGGGTCTTACGAGCAGTACTTC. Residues: CASSARTSGSYEQYF.

The chain recombines TRBV24-1 with TRBJ2-2; TRBD2 is a possible D gene (5 bases). The germline gives CDR1 KGHDR, CDR2 SFDVKD. This CDR3 has 17 amino acids. V lost 1 base to trimming and J lost 1 base, with 12 bases between them. The CDR3 bases are TGTGCCACCAGTGATTTAGCCCAAGGAGGGAACACCGGGGAGCTGTTTTTT. Its translation is CATSDLAQGGNTGELFF.

This chain links TRBV19 with TRBJ1-2, with 7 bases aligning to TRBD1. The CDR3 spans 16 residues. Germline loops: CDR1 LNHDA, CDR2 SQIVND (reference sequence). Unmatched junction bases numbered 10, after V lost 3 bases and J lost 3 bases. The CDR3, as DNA: TGTGCCAGTAGTATGATGAGGGGGCCTATTGACTATGGCTACACCTTC. This sequence encodes CASSMMRGPIDYGYTF.

This clone appeared a single time. V usage is TRBV2 and J usage is TRBJ2-3, with TRBD2 matching 9 bases. The CDR3 totals 15 residues. V shed 6 bases and J 3 bases; nucleotides not matched to a gene: 7. Germline values: CDR1 SNHLY, CDR2 FYNNEI. The CDR3 spells CASRVAGVSTDTQYF. For the CDR3, the DNA is TGTGCCAGCAGGGTAGCGGGAGTCAGTACAGATACGCAGTATTTT.

The gene calls are TRBV14 and TRBJ2-7, with D maybe TRBD1 (5 bases). Germline assignment: CDR1 SGHDN and CDR2 FVKESK. The CDR3 is made up of 15 amino acids. V shed 1 base and J shed 6 bases, with 16 bases lying between them. The DNA for the CDR3 is TGTGCCAGCAGCCAAGGACAGTGGGTGAACCCCGAGCAGTACTTC. Translation: CASSQGQWVNPEQYF.

This chain joins TRBV3-1 (or the pseudogene TRBV3-2) and TRBJ1-2, with no clear D. The V and J ends lost 4 bases and 8 bases respectively, with 23 bases between them. The germline gives CDR1 LGHDT, CDR2 YNNKEL (reference sequence). The CDR3 extends over 16 amino acids. The DNA of the CDR3 is TGTGCCAGCAGCCGGACTCCGGGTCTCCCCGGAGGGGGCTACACCTTC. This translates into CASSRTPGLPGGGYTF.

This chain uses TRBV5-1 with TRBJ2-2; TRBD1 agrees at 7 bases. Trimming cost V 1 base and J 5 bases; bases outside gene matches: 2. The CDR3 loop spans 14 amino acids. Per germline, CDR1 SGHRS and CDR2 YFSETQ. The CDR3: CASSLTGATGELFF. The CDR3 DNA follows: TGCGCCAGCAGCTTGACAGGGGCTACCGGGGAGCTGTTTTTT.

This clone has only a few counts. The rearrangement links TRBV15 to TRBJ2-1; D gene ambiguous. The CDR3 has 12 amino acids. CDR1 and CDR2 (germline): LNHNV, YYDKDF (reference sequence). V was clipped by 0 bases and J by 9 bases, with 6 bases between them. CDR3: CATSRDLSEQFF. The CDR3 DNA sequence: TGTGCCACCAGCAGAGATCTTAGTGAGCAGTTCTTC.

The V call is TRBV20-1, the J call TRBJ2-7; 9 nucleotides agree with TRBD2. The CDR3 has 11 residues. Germline V gene sequence: CDR1 DFQATT, CDR2 SNEGSKA (reference sequence). The CDR3 nucleotides read TGCAGCGGCGGGAGGGCCTACGAGCAGTACTTC. This codes for CSGGRAYEQYF.

The chain employs TRBV14 and TRBJ2-7; TRBD1 is a possible D gene (5 bases). The germline V gene has CDR1 SGHDN and CDR2 FVKESK. Trimming removed 1 base at V and 6 bases at J, with 10 bases between. The CDR3 is 13 residues long. CDR3 sequence reads: CASSQVLGREQYF. The CDR3 coding sequence is TGTGCCAGCAGCCAAGTGTTGGGGCGCGAGCAGTACTTC.

The chain combines TRBV24-1 with TRBJ2-5; D uncertain. CDR1 and CDR2 (germline): KGHDR, SFDVKD. The length of the CDR3 is 13 residues. Trimming took off 5 bases at V and 5 bases at J, with 11 bases between the two ends. The CDR3 DNA is TGTGCCACCAGTGCCCCCGGGTCGGAGACCCAGTACTTC. Translating it yields CATSAPGSETQYF.

The sample holds one count of this clone. The CDR3, as DNA: TGCAGCGCCGTGTCGCGGGGAAGGGCAGATACGCAGTATTTT. Protein sequence: CSAVSRGRADTQYF. The chain links TRBV29-1 to TRBJ2-3, with D perhaps TRBD2 (6 bases). The length of the CDR3 is 14 residues. Trimming removed 7 bases from V and 4 bases from J, with 18 bases in between. The germline V gene has CDR1 SQVTM and CDR2 ANQGSEA.

The chain employs TRBV10-3 and TRBJ1-2; possible D gene TRBD1, 5 bases. The V gene's germline CDR1 is ENHRY and CDR2 SYGVKD. The CDR3 sequence is 11 residues long. Trimming pared 5 bases from V and 7 bases from J, leaving 8 bases between. CDR3 amino acids: CAISPGGGYTF. CDR3 sequence (DNA): TGTGCCATCAGTCCGGGGGGTGGCTACACCTTC.

The CDR3 sequence: CATSDLLNEKLFF. The CDR3 DNA is TGTGCCACCAGTGATTTGCTCAATGAAAAACTGTTTTTT. The chain has TRBV24-1 and TRBJ1-4; unclear D gene. The CDR3 spans 13 residues. The V gene lost 0 bases and the J gene lost 5 bases, with 3 bases spanning the gap. CDR1 KGHDR and CDR2 SFDVKD come from the germline V gene.